This T cell receptor (beta chain) was sequenced during a study of shared clonotypes between healthy human individuals. Study-wide background: Researchers drew samples from a couple of women and three men aged 18 to 49. Study-level findings and limits: Donor clonotype sharing was expected to depend on sequencing depth. In having few donors, the study represented limited genetic and exposure-history diversity. When compared with the clonotypes that were shared by all four sorted-subset donors, the non-shared clonotypes turned out to have lower generation probabilities.

Produced via immunoSEQ multiplex PCR; TCRdb's table is partial and in-frame only. The sample contains approximately 2.1 million clones, 85% to 95% of which appear only once. Germline V gives CDR1 MNHEY, CDR2 SVGAGI. Losses at the gene ends were 5 bases for V and 5 bases for J; bases not matched to a gene: 9. The CDR3 length is 14 residues. On this clone: Its cognate antigen is unknown.

The sample comprised naive CD4+ T cells from PBMCs. Subset described: CD45RA+ positively selected. The chain uses TRBV6-5 and TRBJ2-7, with 7 bases fitting TRBD1. This TCR was sampled from a man in his late teens or twenties in good health. Some clones in this sample may be carry-over from other donors' samples. The CDR3 region has the DNA TGTGCCAGCAGTGTACCAGGGACAGTCCACGAGCAGTACTTC. Protein product: CASSVPGTVHEQYF.